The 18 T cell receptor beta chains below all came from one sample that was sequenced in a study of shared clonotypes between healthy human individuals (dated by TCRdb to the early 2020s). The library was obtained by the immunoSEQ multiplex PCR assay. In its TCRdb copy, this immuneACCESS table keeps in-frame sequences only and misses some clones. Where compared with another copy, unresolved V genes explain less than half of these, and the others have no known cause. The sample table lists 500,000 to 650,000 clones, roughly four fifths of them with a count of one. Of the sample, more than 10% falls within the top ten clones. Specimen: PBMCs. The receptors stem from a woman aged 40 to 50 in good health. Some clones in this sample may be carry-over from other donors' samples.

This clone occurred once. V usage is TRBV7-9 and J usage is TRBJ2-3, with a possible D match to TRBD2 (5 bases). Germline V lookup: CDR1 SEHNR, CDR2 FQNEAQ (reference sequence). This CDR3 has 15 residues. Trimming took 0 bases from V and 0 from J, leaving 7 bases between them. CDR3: CASSLARGSTDTQYF. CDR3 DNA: TGTGCCAGCAGCTTAGCGCGCGGGAGCACAGATACGCAGTATTTT.

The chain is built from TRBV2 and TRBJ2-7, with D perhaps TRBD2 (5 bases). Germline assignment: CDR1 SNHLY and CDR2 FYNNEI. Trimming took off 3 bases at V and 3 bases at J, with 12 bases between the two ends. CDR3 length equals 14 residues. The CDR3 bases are TGTGCCAGCAGTGAGGCGGGTAGCTTCTACGAGCAGTACTTC. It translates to CASSEAGSFYEQYF.

This CDR3 reads CASRGPGYEQYF. As DNA, the CDR3 is TGTGCCAGCAGGGGGCCAGGCTACGAGCAGTACTTC. The rearrangement links TRBV2 to TRBJ2-7, with a tentative D call TRBD1 (5 bases). The germline CDR1 and CDR2 sequences are SNHLY and FYNNEI. The V gene lost 6 bases and the J gene lost 3 bases, with 9 bases spanning the gap. This CDR3 comprises 12 residues.

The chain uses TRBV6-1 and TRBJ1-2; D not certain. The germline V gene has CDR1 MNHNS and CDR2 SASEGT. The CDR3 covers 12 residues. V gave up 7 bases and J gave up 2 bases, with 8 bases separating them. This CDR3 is CASTDGNYGYTF. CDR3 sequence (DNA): TGTGCCAGCACGGACGGGAACTATGGCTACACCTTC.

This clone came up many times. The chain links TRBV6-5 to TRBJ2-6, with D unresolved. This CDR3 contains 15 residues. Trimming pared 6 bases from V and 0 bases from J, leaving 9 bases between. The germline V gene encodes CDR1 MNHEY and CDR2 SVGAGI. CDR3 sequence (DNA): TGTGCCAGCAGCTGGGCCGACTCTGGGGCCAACGTCCTGACTTTC. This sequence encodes CASSWADSGANVLTF.

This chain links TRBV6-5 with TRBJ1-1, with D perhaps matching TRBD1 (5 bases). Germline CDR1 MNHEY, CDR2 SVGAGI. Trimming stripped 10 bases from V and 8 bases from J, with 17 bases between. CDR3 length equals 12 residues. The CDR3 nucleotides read TGTGCCACCCTCAGGGAGGGAAGGGAAGCTTTCTTT. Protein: CATLREGREAFF.

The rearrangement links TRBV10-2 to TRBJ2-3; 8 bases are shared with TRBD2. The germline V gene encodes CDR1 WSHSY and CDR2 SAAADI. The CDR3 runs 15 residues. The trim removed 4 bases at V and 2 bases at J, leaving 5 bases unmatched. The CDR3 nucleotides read TGCGCCAGCAGTGGTACTAGCGGCCTCACAGATACGCAGTATTTT. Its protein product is CASSGTSGLTDTQYF.

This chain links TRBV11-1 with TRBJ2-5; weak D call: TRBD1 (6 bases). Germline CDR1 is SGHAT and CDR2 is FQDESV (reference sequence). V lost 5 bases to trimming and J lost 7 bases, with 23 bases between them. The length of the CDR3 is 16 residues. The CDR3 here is CASSPRMWTAWGTQYF. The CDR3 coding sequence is TGTGCCAGCAGCCCCCGGATGTGGACAGCCTGGGGGACCCAGTACTTC.

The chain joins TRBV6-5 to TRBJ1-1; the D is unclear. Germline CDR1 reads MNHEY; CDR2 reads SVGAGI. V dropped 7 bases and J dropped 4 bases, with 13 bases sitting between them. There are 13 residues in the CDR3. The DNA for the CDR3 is TGTGCCAGCACTTGGAGGGTAGGCACTGAAGCTTTCTTT. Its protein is CASTWRVGTEAFF.

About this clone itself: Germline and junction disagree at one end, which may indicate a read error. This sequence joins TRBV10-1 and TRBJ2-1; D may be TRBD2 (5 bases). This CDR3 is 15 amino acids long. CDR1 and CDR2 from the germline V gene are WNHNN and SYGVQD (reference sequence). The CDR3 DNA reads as TGCGCCAACAGTGAAAGCGGAGAGCCCTACAATGAGCAGTTCTTC. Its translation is CANSESGEPYNEQFF.

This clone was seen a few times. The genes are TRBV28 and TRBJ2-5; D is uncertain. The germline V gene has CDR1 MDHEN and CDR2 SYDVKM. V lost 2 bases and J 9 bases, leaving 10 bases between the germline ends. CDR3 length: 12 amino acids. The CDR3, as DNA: TGTGCCAGCAGTTTAGCGAAGTGGGCCCAGTACTTC. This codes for CASSLAKWAQYF.

CDR3 in DNA: TGTGCCAGCTCACCAATCGGGGCCGGGACAGGGGCCCCAAACTATGGCTACACCTTC. Protein product: CASSPIGAGTGAPNYGYTF. The chain uses TRBV18 and TRBJ1-2; 10 bases are shared with TRBD1. The germline V gene encodes CDR1 KGHSH and CDR2 LQKENI. Unmatched junction bases numbered 14, after V lost 2 bases and J lost 2 bases. The CDR3 covers 19 residues.

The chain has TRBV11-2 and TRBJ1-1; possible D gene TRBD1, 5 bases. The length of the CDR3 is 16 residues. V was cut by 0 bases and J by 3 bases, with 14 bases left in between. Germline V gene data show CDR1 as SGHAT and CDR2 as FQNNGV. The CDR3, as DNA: TGTGCCAGCAGCTTAGATAGTGGGACGTCGTACACTGAAGCTTTCTTT. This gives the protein CASSLDSGTSYTEAFF.

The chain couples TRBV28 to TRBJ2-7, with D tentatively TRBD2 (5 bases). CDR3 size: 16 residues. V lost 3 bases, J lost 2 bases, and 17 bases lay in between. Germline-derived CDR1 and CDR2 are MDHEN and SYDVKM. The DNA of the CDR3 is TGTGCCAGCAGTTTGGTCCCACGGGGTTCCCCCTACGAGCAGTACTTC. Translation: CASSLVPRGSPYEQYF.

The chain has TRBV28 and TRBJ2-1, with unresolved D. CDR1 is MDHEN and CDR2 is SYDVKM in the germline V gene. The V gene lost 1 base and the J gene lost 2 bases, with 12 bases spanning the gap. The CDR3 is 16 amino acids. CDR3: CASSLLGSTTYNEQFF. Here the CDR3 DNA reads TGTGCCAGCAGTTTATTGGGCTCTACCACCTACAATGAGCAGTTCTTC.

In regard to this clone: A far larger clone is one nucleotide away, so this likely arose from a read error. CDR3: CASSSLGPPEDTQYF. The CDR3 DNA reads as TGTGCCAGCAGCTCACTAGGCCCCCCGGAGGATACGCAGTATTTT. V gene TRBV7-8 combines with J gene TRBJ2-3; possibly TRBD2 for D (5 bases). This CDR3 is built from 15 residues. Germline V gene sequence: CDR1 SGHVS, CDR2 FQNEAQ. The V gene lost 4 bases and the J gene lost 6 bases, with 17 bases spanning the gap.

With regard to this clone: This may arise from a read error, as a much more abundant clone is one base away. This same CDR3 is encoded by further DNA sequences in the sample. The CDR3: CAWSLARVKLGETQYF. The CDR3 region has the DNA TGTGCCTGGAGCCTCGCCCGGGTTAAGTTAGGGGAGACCCAGTACTTC. The J gene is TRBJ2-5, the V gene TRBV30; D not resolved. CDR3 length: 16 amino acids. V lost 3 bases to trimming and J lost 5 bases, with 22 bases between them. CDR1 and CDR2 from the germline V gene are GTSNPN and SVGIG (reference sequence).

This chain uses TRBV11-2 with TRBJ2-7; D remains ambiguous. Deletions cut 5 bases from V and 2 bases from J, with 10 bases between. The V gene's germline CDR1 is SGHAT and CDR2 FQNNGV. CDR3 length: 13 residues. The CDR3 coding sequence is TGTGCCAGCAGCCCGGACGGAGCCTACGAGCAGTACTTC. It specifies CASSPDGAYEQYF.